These 12 T cell receptor beta chains were sequenced from one sample in a study of T cell repertoires in cytomegalovirus infection. One entry per CDR3 protein results from TCRdb running MiXCR on the reads. Among roughly 920,000 distinct CDR3 sequences, around 29% were seen once, and the ten largest hold around 15%. No antigen has been assigned to these receptors. The sample was cultured CD8+ T cells from PBMCs, taken from culture after CMV antigen stimulation. These TCRs come from a human donor in good health (CMV status not recorded). Some clones in this sample may be carry-over from other donors' samples.

The chain joins TRBV6-1 to TRBJ1-1; 8 positions agree with TRBD1. Trimming took 7 bases from V and 4 from J; bases not matched to a gene: 8. This CDR3 is 14 amino acids long. Germline V gives CDR1 MNHNS, CDR2 SASEGT. The CDR3 DNA sequence: TGTGCCAGCACCATGCTTACAGGGGGCACTGAAGCTTTCTTT. Translated, it gives CASTMLTGGTEAFF.

V usage is TRBV7-8 and J usage is TRBJ1-6; D perhaps matches TRBD1 (6 bases). Germline CDR1 reads SGHVS; CDR2 reads FQNEAQ. V gave up 4 bases and J gave up 8 bases, with 15 bases separating them. The CDR3 is 15 amino acids. The CDR3 sequence: CASSSPAGVDSPLHF. The CDR3 region has the DNA TGTGCCAGCAGCTCCCCGGCAGGGGTTGATTCACCCCTCCACTTT.

The CDR3 loop is CASSTRGVYSTPLYEQYF. The CDR3 DNA reads as TGTGCCAGCAGTACTCGCGGGGTATATTCCACCCCTCTCTACGAGCAGTACTTC. The chain links TRBV27 to TRBJ2-7; D may be TRBD2 (6 bases). The V and J ends lost 5 bases and 3 bases respectively, with 26 bases between them. The CDR3 runs to 18 residues. From germline, CDR1 is MNHEY and CDR2 SMNVEV (reference sequence).

This clonotype was detected a few times. The chain couples TRBV6-2 or TRBV6-3 to TRBJ1-2, with a weak D call TRBD1 (6 bases). The CDR3 runs to 15 residues. Trimming pared 5 bases from V and 1 base from J, leaving 14 bases between. Germline CDR1 is MNHEY and CDR2 is SVGEGT. CDR3 in DNA: TGTGCCAGCAGTCTTCAGGGGATCCTTAACTATGGCTACACCTTC. This encodes CASSLQGILNYGYTF.

This chain joins TRBV5-6 and TRBJ2-7, with TRBD2 identical over 11 bases. Germline CDR1 SGHDT, CDR2 YYEEEE. The CDR3 totals 15 residues. With 4 bases clipped from V and 3 bases from J, the junction kept 6 bases outside the gene matches. The CDR3 DNA reads TGTGCCAGCAGCACACTAGCGGGGGCATACTACGAGCAGTACGTC. This encodes CASSTLAGAYYEQYV.

CDR3 nucleotides: TGTGCCAGCAGCCAAGAGGGACAGGGCCTAGTGAACACTGAAGCTTTCTTT. Its protein is CASSQEGQGLVNTEAFF. The V and J genes are TRBV3-1 and TRBJ1-1, with 9 positions matching TRBD1. Trimming took 0 bases from V and 0 from J; bases not matched to a gene: 5. This CDR3 spans 17 amino acids. The germline V gene encodes CDR1 LGHDT and CDR2 YNNKEL (reference sequence).

V is TRBV7-9 and J is TRBJ1-2, with 9 positions matching TRBD1. Losses at the gene ends were 1 base for V and 4 bases for J; bases not matched to a gene: 7. Germline loops: CDR1 SEHNR, CDR2 FQNEAQ (reference sequence). The CDR3 sequence is 16 residues long. The CDR3 here is CASSLGTGGTGYGYTF. CDR3 bases: TGTGCCAGCAGCTTAGGAACAGGGGGCACCGGCTATGGCTACACCTTC.

This clonotype has just a few counts. This chain joins TRBV27 and TRBJ2-6; D possibly corresponds to TRBD2 (5 bases). Germline V gene lookup returns CDR1 MNHEY and CDR2 SMNVEV (reference sequence). V was clipped by 3 bases and J by 4 bases, with 10 bases between them. The CDR3 runs 15 residues. The CDR3 region is CASSFAPGGANVLTF. The CDR3 coding sequence is TGTGCCAGCAGTTTCGCCCCGGGGGGGGCCAACGTCCTGACTTTC.

The chain employs TRBV7-8 and TRBJ2-7, with a weak D call TRBD1 (6 bases). The V end lost 5 bases, the J end lost 1 base, and 15 bases lay between the germline ends. This CDR3 spans 15 amino acids. The germline V gene encodes CDR1 SGHVS and CDR2 FQNEAQ. The CDR3 nucleotides read TGTGCCAGCAGCATTAACAGGGAGCGGTCCTACGAGCAGTACTTC. Amino acids: CASSINRERSYEQYF. Full variable domain (outside the CDR3, taken from reference TRBV7-8 and TRBJ2-7): GAGVSQSPRYKVAKRGQDVALRCDPISGHVSLFWYQQALGQGPEFLTYFQNEAQLDKSGLPSDRFFAERPEGSVSTLKIQRTQQEDSAVYLCASSINRERSYEQYFGPGTRLTVT.

V gene TRBV13 combines with J gene TRBJ2-1; D gene uncertain. Trimming shortened V by 7 bases and J by 4 bases, and 11 bases separated the two germline ends. Germline CDR1 and CDR2: PRHDT and FYEKMQ (reference sequence). CDR3 size: 13 residues. DNA of the CDR3: TGTGCCAGCACTCCTTTTGGGTACAATGAGCAGTTCTTC. Protein sequence: CASTPFGYNEQFF.

This chain links TRBV27 with TRBJ2-3, with D unresolved. This CDR3 is built from 16 residues. Germline V gene sequence: CDR1 MNHEY, CDR2 SMNVEV (reference sequence). Trimming took off 2 bases at V and 2 bases at J, with 14 bases between the two ends. CDR3 in DNA: TGTGCCAGCAGTTTAGTACGGCCCGCCCCCACAGATACGCAGTATTTT. Translation gives CASSLVRPAPTDTQYF.

The rearrangement links TRBV7-6 to TRBJ2-2, with D maybe TRBD2 (7 bases). V was trimmed by 6 bases and J by 4 bases, leaving 18 bases between them. This CDR3 contains 16 residues. Germline CDR1 SGHVS, CDR2 FNYEAQ. Here the CDR3 reads CASSFLGGGGTGELFF. CDR3 nucleotide sequence: TGTGCCAGCAGTTTCCTGGGGGGGGGCGGCACCGGGGAGCTGTTTTTT.